This TCR beta chain was documented in a study of cytomegalovirus exposure and HLA in healthy donors. V was clipped by 0 bases and J by 7 bases; unmatched bases: 8. The V gene's germline CDR1 is SGHVS and CDR2 FQNEAQ. This CDR3 contains 16 residues. In the PCR, 60 Vbeta and 13 Jbeta primers were used. Assay used: immunoSEQ multiplex PCR; TCRdb lists only in-frame clones, some missing. This sample has 110,000 or so clones, with 77% found just once. The chain employs TRBV7-8 and TRBJ2-1, with 8 bases aligning to TRBD1. The source of this sequence is a man aged 40-55 years in good health and CMV-seropositive. Source material: PBMCs. CDR3 residues: CASSLAAGTGRNEQFF. As DNA, the CDR3 is TGTGCCAGCAGCTTAGCGGCCGGGACAGGTCGGAATGAGCAGTTCTTC.